These 6 T cell receptor beta chains originate from one sample sequenced in a study of breast tumors, draining lymph nodes, adjacent tissues. TCRdb called the multiplex PCR reads again in MiXCR, with one record for every CDR3 protein. The data contain 290,000 or so distinct CDR3 sequences, around 30% of them singletons. The lymph nodes were axillary draining lymph nodes from breast cancer patients. Sequencing was performed on axillary lymph node tissue. These receptors came from a female donor with breast cancer. Some clones in this sample may be carry-over from other donors' samples.

The rearrangement joins TRBV25-1 to TRBJ2-3; 14 bases fit TRBD2. The CDR3 length is 16 residues. Trimming cost V 7 bases and J 2 bases; bases outside gene matches: 5. Germline V lookup: CDR1 MGHDK, CDR2 SYGVNS. DNA of the CDR3: TGTGCCAGCACGCCGACTAGCGGGAGGGCCACAGATACGCAGTATTTT. It translates to CASTPTSGRATDTQYF.

The rearrangement uses TRBV29-1 and TRBJ2-1; D not resolved. The CDR3 is 12 amino acids. Trimming cost V 1 base and J 9 bases, with 10 bases left between them. Germline V lookup: CDR1 SQVTM, CDR2 ANQGSEA. CDR3 protein: CSVEAKGREQFF. DNA for the CDR3: TGCAGCGTTGAAGCGAAGGGTCGTGAGCAGTTCTTC.

The rearrangement links TRBV18 to TRBJ2-7, with D tentatively TRBD2 (6 bases). The V and J ends lost 0 bases and 1 base respectively, with 13 bases between them. The CDR3 is 16 amino acids. The germline V gene encodes CDR1 KGHSH and CDR2 LQKENI. The CDR3 DNA sequence: TGTGCCAGCTCACCACCCACGGGGGTGAGGTCCTACGAGCAGTACTTC. Its translation: CASSPPTGVRSYEQYF.

Comment on this clonotype: The conserved phenylalanine or tryptophan normally closing the CDR3 is absent here, so this likely arose from a read error. The DNA is omitted, as the CDR3 cannot be located on it reliably, and the CDR3 follows TCRdb's listing. V usage is TRBV20-1 and J usage is TRBJ2-2; the table's D call, TRBD2, was not checked against the DNA. The CDR3 spans 16 amino acids, including both terminal residues. Germline V CDR1 and CDR2: DFQATT, SNEGSKA (reference sequence). CDR3 loop: CSASAPSETNTGERMS.

This clonotype was observed many times. V gene TRBV12-3 or TRBV12-4 combines with J gene TRBJ1-6; the D gene is possibly TRBD1 (6 bases). The CDR3 totals 16 residues. The ends were cut back, 4 bases at V and 10 bases at J, with 20 bases in the middle. The CDR3 region is CASSSLKGVVGSPLHF. The DNA for the CDR3 is TGTGCCAGCAGTTCCCTTAAGGGGGTGGTAGGATCACCCCTCCACTTT.

This clonotype was counted at least ten times. The chain employs TRBV11-3 and TRBJ2-2, with unresolved D. The V gene lost 2 bases and the J gene lost 4 bases, with 5 bases spanning the gap. In germline, CDR1 is SGHNT, CDR2 YENEEA. This CDR3 has 13 residues. CDR3 coding DNA: TGTGCCAGCAGCTTACGTATCACCGGGGAGCTGTTTTTT. Protein: CASSLRITGELFF.